This TCR beta chain was found in a study of shared clonotypes between healthy human individuals. The material for each subset, its genomic DNA, was split evenly across several immunoSEQ plates. TCRdb's table, derived via immunoSEQ multiplex PCR, lists solely in-frame clones and lacks some. Here the sample spans about 2 million clones, approximately 95% being singletons. CD45RO-negative cells were positively selected for CCR7, leaving out terminally differentiated effector memory CD45RA+ cells. Donors had no recently reported acute infections or vaccinations and were HIV-negative. CDR1 and CDR2 from the germline V gene are SGHNT and YYREEE (reference sequence). The length of the CDR3 is 14 residues. Deletions cut 0 bases from V and 3 bases from J, with 9 bases between. As regards this clone: Other DNA variants within this sample encode the same CDR3.

The chain has TRBV5-4 and TRBJ2-5, with D tentatively TRBD1 (6 bases). Sequencing was performed on naive CD8+ T cells sorted from blood. This TCR was sampled from a man between 18 and 35 years old in good health. The CDR3, as DNA: TGTGCCAGCAGCTTGGAGGCAGGGGAAGAGACCCAGTACTTC. Its protein product is CASSLEAGEETQYF.